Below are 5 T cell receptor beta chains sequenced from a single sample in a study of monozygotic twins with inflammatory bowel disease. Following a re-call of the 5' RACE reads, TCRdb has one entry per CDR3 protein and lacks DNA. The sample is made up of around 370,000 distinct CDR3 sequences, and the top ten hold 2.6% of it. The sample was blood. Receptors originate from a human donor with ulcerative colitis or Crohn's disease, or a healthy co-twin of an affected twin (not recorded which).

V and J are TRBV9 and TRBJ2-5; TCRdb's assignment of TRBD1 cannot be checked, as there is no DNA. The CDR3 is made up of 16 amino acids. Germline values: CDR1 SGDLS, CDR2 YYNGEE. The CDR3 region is CASSVEGGQGRETQYF. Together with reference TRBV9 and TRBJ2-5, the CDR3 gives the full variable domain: DSGVTQTPKHLITATGQRVTLRCSPRSGDLSVYWYQQSLDQGLQFLIQYYNGEERAKGNILERFSAQQFPDLHSELNLSSLELGDSALYFCASSVEGGQGRETQYFGPGTRLLVL.

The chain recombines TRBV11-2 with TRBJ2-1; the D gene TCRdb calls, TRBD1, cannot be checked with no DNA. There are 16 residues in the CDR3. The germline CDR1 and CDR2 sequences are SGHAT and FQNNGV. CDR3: CASSQFPGQGWNEQFF.

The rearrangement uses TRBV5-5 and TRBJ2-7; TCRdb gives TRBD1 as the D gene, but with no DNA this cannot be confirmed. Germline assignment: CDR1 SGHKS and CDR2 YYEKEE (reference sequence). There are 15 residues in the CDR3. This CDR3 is CASSHAGTVSYEQYF.

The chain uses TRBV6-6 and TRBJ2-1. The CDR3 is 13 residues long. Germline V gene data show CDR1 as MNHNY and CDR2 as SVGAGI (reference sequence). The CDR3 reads CASSYSNPWEQFF.

This CDR3 reads CSAWGGSTSYEQYF. The genes are TRBV20-1 and TRBJ2-7; absent DNA, TCRdb's TRBD1 call cannot be checked. The CDR3 consists of 14 residues. The germline V gene has CDR1 DFQATT and CDR2 SNEGSKA (reference sequence).